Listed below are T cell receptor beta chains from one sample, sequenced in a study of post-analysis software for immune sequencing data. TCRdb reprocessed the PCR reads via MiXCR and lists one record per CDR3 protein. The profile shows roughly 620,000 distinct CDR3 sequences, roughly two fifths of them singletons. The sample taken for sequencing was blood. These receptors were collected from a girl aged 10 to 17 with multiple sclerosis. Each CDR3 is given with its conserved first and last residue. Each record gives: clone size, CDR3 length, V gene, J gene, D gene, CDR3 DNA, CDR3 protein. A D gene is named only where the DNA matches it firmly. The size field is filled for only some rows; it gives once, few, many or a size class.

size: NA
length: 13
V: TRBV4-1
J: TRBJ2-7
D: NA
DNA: TGCGTCAGCAGCCATATATTTAGGTACGAGCAGTACTTC
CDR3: CVSSHIFRYEQYF

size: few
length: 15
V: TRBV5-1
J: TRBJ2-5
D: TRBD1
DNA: TGCGCCAGCAGCTATCAACAGGGGTACCAAGAGACCCAGTACTTC
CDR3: CASSYQQGYQETQYF

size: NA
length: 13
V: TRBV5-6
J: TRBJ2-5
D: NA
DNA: TGTGCCAGCAGCTTGAGGGATCTAGAGACCCAGTACTTC
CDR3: CASSLRDLETQYF

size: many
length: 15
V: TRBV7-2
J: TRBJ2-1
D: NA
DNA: TGTGCCAGCAGGCAAACAGGGGGAGGGCACAATGAGCAGTTCTTC
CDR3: CASRQTGGGHNEQFF

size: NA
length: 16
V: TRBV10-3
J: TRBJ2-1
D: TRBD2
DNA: TGTGCCATCAGTTTTACCGGGACTAGCGGAGACAATGAGCAGTTCTTC
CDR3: CAISFTGTSGDNEQFF

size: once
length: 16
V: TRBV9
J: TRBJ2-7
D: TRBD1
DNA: TGTGCCAGCAGCGTAGCCTCCCGAGGGGGCCGCTTCGAGCAGTACTTC
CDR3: CASSVASRGGRFEQYF

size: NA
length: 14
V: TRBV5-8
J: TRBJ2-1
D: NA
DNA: TGTGCCAGCAGCTTGGGAGGGGTAATCGATGAGCAGTTCTTC
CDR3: CASSLGGVIDEQFF

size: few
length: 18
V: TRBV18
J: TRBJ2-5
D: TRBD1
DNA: TGTGCCAGCTCACAACGGACAGGGGAGGATCTATTCCAAGAGACCCAGTACTTC
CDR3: CASSQRTGEDLFQETQYF

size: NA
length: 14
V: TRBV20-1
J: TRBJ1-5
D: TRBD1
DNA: TGCAGTGCTATTTCAGGGGGCGGCAATCAGCCCCAGCATTTT
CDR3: CSAISGGGNQPQHF

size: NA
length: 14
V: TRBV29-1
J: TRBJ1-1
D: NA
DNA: TGCAGCGTCGGAGACAGCGATATGAACACTGAAGCTTTCTTT
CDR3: CSVGDSDMNTEAFF

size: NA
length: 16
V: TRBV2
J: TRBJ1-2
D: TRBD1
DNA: TGTGCCAGCAGTGAAGCCACCTCGAACAGGGGATATGGCTACACCTTC
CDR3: CASSEATSNRGYGYTF

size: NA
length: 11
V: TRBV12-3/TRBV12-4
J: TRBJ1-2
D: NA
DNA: TGTGCCAGCAGAACACCCTATGGCTACACCTTC
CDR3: CASRTPYGYTF

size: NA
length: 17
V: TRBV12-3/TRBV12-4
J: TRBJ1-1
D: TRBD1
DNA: TGTGCCAGCAGTCATCCGACAGGGGGTAAGGGGAACACTGAAGCTTTCTTT
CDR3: CASSHPTGGKGNTEAFF

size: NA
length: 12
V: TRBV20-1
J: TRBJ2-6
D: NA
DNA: TGCAGTGCTAGAGACCGTACAGACGTCCTGACTTTC
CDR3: CSARDRTDVLTF

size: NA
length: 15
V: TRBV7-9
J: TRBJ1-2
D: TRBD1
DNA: TGTGCCAGCAGCACTCTTCGAGGGACAGGGAGCGGCTACACCTTC
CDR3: CASSTLRGTGSGYTF

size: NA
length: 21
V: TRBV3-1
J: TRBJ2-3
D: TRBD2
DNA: TGTGCCAGCAGCCCATACCTCGGGGGACTAGCGGACCGGAGGGGCACAGATACGCAGTATTTT
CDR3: CASSPYLGGLADRRGTDTQYF

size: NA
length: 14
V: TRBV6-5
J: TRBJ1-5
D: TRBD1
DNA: TGTGCCAGCAGGGGACAGGGACATGAACAGCCCCAGCATTTT
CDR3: CASRGQGHEQPQHF

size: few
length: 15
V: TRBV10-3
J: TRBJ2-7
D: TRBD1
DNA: TGTGCCATCAGGACCGGGACAGCGCACTCCTACGAGCAGTACTTC
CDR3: CAIRTGTAHSYEQYF

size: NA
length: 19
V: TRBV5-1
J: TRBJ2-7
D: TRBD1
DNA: TGCGCCAGCAGCTTGGGTGGGACAGGGGACCCTCGGGTCTCCTACGAGCAGTACTTC
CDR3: CASSLGGTGDPRVSYEQYF

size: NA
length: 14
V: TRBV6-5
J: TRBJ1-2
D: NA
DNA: TGTGTCAGCAGTTACCTAAAGGGGAACTATGGCTACACCTTC
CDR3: CVSSYLKGNYGYTF

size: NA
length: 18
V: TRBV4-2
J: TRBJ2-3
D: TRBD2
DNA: TGTGCCAGCAGCCAAGTTCTAGCGGGGGGGCTTAAGACAGATACGCAGTATTTT
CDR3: CASSQVLAGGLKTDTQYF

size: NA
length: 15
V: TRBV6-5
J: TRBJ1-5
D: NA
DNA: TGTGCCAGCAGACCCCTTGCAAGGGGGAATCAGCCCCAGCATTTT
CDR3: CASRPLARGNQPQHF

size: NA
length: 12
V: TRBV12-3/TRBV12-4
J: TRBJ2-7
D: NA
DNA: TGTGCCAGCAGTAAGACAGAGTACGAGCAGTACTTC
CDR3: CASSKTEYEQYF

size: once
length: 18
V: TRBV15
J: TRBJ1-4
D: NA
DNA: TGTGCCACCAGCAGACATCGTTACAGCAGTGCAACTAATGAAAAACGGTTTTTT
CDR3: CATSRHRYSSATNEKRFF

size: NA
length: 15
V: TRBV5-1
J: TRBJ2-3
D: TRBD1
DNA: TGCGCCAGCAGCTCGACGGGACAGTTCACAGATACGCAGTATTTT
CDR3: CASSSTGQFTDTQYF

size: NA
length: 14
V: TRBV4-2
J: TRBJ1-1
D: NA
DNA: TGTGCCAGCAGCCAAGATAGGGGTAGGGCTGAAGCTTTCTTT
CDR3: CASSQDRGRAEAFF

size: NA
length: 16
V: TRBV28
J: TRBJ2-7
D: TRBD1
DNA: TGTGCCAGCAGTCTTTCTCGGACAGGGGGCGGGTACGAGCAGTACTTC
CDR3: CASSLSRTGGGYEQYF

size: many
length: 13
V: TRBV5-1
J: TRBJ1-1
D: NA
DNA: TGTGCTAGCAGCCCCAGGGGGAACACTGAAGCTTTCTTT
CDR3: CASSPRGNTEAFF

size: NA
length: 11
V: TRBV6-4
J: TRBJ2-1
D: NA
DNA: TGTGCCAGCCGCGTTAACAATGAGCAGTTCTTC
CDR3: CASRVNNEQFF

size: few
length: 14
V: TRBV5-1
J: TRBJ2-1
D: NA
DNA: TGCGCCAGCAGCTTGCTACTTTCCTACAATGAGCAGTTCTTC
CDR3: CASSLLLSYNEQFF

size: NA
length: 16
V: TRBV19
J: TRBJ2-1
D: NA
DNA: TGTGCCAGTAGGTCCCTCCTAGGTAGCTCCTACAATGAGCAGTTCTTC
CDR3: CASRSLLGSSYNEQFF

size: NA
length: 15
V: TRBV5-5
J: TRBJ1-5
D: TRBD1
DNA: TGTGCCAGCTGCCTCCTGGCAGGGGGTAATCAGCCCCAGCATTTT
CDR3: CASCLLAGGNQPQHF

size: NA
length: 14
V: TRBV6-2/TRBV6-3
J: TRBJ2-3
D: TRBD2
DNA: TGTGCCAGCAGTCGACTAGCCGGGCACAATGAGCAGTATTTT
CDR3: CASSRLAGHNEQYF

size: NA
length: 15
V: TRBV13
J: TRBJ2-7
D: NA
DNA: TGTGCCAGCAGCAGTGACAGGTTGAACTCCTACGAGCAGTACTTC
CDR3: CASSSDRLNSYEQYF

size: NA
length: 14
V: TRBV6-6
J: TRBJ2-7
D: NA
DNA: TGTGCCAGCAGTTACTCCGAAGTTTCCTACGAGCAGTACTTC
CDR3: CASSYSEVSYEQYF

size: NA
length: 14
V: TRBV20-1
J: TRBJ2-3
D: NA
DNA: TGCAGTGCTGAGGGGGCCCTAGCGCCAGATACGCAGTATTTT
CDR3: CSAEGALAPDTQYF

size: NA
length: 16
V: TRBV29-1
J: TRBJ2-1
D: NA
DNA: TGCAGCGTTGAACCCGGCGAGGGCGTCGCCTACAATGAGCAGTTCTTC
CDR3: CSVEPGEGVAYNEQFF

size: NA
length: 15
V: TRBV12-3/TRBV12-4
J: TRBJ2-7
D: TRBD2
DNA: TGTGCCAGCGGAAGACTTATAGCGGGAGGAGGCGAGCAGTACTTC
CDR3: CASGRLIAGGGEQYF

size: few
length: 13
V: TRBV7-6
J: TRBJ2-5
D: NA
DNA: TGTGCCAGCAGAACGGGTTTCCAAGAGACCCAGTACTTC
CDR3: CASRTGFQETQYF

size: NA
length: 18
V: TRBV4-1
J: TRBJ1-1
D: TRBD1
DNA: TGCGCCAGCAGCCACCCCTGGGACACAGGGGGTTCGGGCGCTGAAGCTTTCTTT
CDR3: CASSHPWDTGGSGAEAFF

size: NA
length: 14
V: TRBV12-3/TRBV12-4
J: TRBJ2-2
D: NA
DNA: TGTGCCAGCAGTTTGATCGCGGGCCCCGGGGAGCTGTTTTTT
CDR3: CASSLIAGPGELFF

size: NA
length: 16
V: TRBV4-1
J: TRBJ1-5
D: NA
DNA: TGCGCCAGCAGCCATGAGGCTGGGTTGCGCAATCAGCCCCAGCATTTT
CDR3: CASSHEAGLRNQPQHF

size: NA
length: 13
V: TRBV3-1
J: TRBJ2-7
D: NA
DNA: TGTGCCAGCAGCCAAGATCTCGCCTACGAGCAGTACTTC
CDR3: CASSQDLAYEQYF

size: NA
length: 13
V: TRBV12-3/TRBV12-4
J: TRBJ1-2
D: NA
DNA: TGTGCCAGCAGTTTAAGGGAGGGAAATGGCTACACCTTC
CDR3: CASSLREGNGYTF

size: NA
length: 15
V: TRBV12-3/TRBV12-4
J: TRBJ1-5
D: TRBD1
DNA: TGTGCCAGCAGTTCTGGGACAGGGGGCCTCCAGCCCCAGCATTTT
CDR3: CASSSGTGGLQPQHF

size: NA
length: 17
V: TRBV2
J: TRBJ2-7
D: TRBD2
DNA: TGTGCCAGCAGTTTCTGGCCCTCCGCGGGGGGACCCTACGAGCAGTACTTC
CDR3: CASSFWPSAGGPYEQYF

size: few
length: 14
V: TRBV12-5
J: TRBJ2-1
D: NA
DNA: TGTGCTAGTGGTTTGGTACGAGACAGCAATGAGCAGTTCTTC
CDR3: CASGLVRDSNEQFF

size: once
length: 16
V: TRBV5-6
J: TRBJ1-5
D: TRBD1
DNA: TGTGCTAGCAGCTCGACGGGACAGGGTCGAAGACAGCCCCAGCATTTT
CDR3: CASSSTGQGRRQPQHF